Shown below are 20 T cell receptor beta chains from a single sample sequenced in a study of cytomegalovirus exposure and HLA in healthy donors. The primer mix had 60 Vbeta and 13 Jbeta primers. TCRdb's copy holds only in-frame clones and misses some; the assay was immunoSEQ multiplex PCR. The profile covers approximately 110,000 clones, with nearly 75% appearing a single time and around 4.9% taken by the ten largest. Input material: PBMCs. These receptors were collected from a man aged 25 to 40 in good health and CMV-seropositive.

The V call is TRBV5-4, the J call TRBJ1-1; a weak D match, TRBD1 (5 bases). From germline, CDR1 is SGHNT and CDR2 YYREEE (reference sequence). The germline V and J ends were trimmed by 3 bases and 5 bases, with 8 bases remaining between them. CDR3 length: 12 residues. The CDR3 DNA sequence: TGTGCCAGCAGCTCGCAGGGTACTGAAGCTTTCTTT. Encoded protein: CASSSQGTEAFF.

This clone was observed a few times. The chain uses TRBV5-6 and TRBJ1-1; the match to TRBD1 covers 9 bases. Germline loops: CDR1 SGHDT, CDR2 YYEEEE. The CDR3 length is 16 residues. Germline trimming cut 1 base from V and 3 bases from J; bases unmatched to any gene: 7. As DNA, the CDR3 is TGTGCCAGCAGCTTGACGGGACAGGGTTTATACACTGAAGCTTTCTTT. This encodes CASSLTGQGLYTEAFF. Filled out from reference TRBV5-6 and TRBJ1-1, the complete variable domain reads DAGVTQSPTHLIKTRGQQVTLRCSPKSGHDTVSWYQQALGQGPQFIFQYYEEEERQRGNFPDRFSGHQFPNYSSELNVNALLLGDSALYLCASSLTGQGLYTEAFFGQGTRLTVV.

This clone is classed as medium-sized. In DNA form, the CDR3 reads TGTGCCTTCAGACAGGGAGATAATTCACCCCTCCACTTT. Its translation is CAFRQGDNSPLHF. V gene TRBV2 combines with J gene TRBJ1-6, with 7 bases lining up with TRBD1. Germline assignment: CDR1 SNHLY and CDR2 FYNNEI. Trimming took 11 bases from V and 5 from J; bases not matched to a gene: 6. This CDR3 comprises 13 residues.

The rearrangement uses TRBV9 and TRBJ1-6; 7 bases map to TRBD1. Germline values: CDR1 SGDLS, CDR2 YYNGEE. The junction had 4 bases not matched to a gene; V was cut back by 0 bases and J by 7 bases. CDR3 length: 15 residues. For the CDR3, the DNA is TGTGCCAGCAGCGTAGGCCCGGGACAGAATTCACCCCTCCACTTT. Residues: CASSVGPGQNSPLHF.

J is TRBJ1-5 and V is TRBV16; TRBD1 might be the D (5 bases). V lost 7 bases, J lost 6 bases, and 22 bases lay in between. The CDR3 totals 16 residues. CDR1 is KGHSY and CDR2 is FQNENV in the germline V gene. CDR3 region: CASTPQTGVRAQPQHF. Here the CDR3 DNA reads TGTGCCAGCACCCCTCAAACGGGGGTACGGGCTCAGCCCCAGCATTTT.

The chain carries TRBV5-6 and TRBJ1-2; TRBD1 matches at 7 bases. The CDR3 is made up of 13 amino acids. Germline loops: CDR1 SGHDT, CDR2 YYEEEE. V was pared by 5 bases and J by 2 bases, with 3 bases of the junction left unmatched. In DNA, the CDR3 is TGTGCCAGCAGGGTGACAGGGAACTATGGCTACACCTTC. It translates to CASRVTGNYGYTF.

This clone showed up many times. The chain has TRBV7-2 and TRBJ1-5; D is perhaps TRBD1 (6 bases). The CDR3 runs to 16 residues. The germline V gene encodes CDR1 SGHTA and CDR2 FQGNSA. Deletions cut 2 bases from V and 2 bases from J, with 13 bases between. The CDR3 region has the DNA TGTGCCAGCAGCTTATCAGGGGAATGGGGCAATCAGCCCCAGCATTTT. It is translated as CASSLSGEWGNQPQHF. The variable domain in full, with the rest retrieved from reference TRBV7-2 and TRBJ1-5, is GAGVSQSPSNKVTEKGKDVELRCDPISGHTALYWYRQSLGQGLEFLIYFQGNSAPDKSGLPSDRFSAERTGGSVSTLTIQRTQQEDSAVYLCASSLSGEWGNQPQHFGDGTRLSIL.

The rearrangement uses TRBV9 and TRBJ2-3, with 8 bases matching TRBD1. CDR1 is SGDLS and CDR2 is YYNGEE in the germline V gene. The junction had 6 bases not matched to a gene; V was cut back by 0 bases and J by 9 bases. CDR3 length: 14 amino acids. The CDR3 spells CASSVEPQGGTQYF. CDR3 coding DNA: TGTGCCAGCAGCGTAGAGCCACAGGGGGGAACGCAGTATTTT. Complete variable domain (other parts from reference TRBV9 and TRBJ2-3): DSGVTQTPKHLITATGQRVTLRCSPRSGDLSVYWYQQSLDQGLQFLIQYYNGEERAKGNILERFSAQQFPDLHSELNLSSLELGDSALYFCASSVEPQGGTQYFGPGTRLTVL.

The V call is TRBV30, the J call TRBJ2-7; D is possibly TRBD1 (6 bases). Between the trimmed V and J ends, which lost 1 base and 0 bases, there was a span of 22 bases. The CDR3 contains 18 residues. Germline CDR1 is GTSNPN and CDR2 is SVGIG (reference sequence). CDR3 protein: CAWSESWGLGQFSYEQYF. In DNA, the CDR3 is TGTGCCTGGAGTGAAAGCTGGGGTCTCGGACAGTTCTCCTACGAGCAGTACTTC.

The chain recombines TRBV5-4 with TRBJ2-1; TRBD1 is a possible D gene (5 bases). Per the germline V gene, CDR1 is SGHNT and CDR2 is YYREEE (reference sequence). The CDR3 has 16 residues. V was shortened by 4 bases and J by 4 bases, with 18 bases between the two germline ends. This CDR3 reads CASSHSPQGAYNEQFF. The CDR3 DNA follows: TGTGCCAGCAGCCACTCCCCCCAGGGCGCTTACAATGAGCAGTTCTTC.

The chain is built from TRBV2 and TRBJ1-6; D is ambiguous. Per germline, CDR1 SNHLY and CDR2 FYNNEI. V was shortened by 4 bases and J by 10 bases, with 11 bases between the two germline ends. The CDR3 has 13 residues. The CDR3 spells CASSVESGSPLHF. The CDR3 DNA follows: TGTGCCAGCAGTGTGGAGTCGGGATCACCCCTCCACTTT.

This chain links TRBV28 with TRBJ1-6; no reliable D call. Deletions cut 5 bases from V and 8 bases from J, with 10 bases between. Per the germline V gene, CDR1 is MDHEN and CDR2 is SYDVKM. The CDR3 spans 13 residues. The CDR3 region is CASSEDGDSPLHF. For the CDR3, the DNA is TGTGCCAGCAGTGAGGACGGGGATTCACCCCTCCACTTT.

The chain's CDR3 is CASSSGDPHYEQYF. In nucleotides, the CDR3 is TGTGCCAGCAGCTCGGGGGACCCACACTACGAGCAGTACTTC. This rearrangement joins TRBV5-4 to TRBJ2-7, with a possible D match to TRBD2 (6 bases). The CDR3 spans 14 residues. Deletions cut 3 bases from V and 3 bases from J, with 13 bases between. The germline V gene has CDR1 SGHNT and CDR2 YYREEE (reference sequence).

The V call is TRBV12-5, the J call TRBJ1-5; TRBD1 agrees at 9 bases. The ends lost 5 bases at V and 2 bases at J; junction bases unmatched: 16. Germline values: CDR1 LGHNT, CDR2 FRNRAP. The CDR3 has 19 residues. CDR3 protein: CASGISRDRVNLGNQPQHF. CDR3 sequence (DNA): TGTGCTAGTGGTATCTCCCGGGACAGGGTCAATTTGGGCAATCAGCCCCAGCATTTT.

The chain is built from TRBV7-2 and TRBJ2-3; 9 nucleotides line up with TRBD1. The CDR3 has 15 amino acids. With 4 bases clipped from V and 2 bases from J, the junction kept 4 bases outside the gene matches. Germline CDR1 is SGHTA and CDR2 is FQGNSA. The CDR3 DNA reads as TGTGCCAGCAGCTACGGGACAGGGTACACAGATACGCAGTATTTT. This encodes CASSYGTGYTDTQYF.

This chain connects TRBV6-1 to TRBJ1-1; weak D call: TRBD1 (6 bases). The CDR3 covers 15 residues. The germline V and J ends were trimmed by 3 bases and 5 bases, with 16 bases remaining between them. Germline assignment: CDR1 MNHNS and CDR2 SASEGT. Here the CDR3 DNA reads TGTGCCAGCAGTGAGTTGGGGGGGGCGCATACTGAAGCTTTCTTT. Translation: CASSELGGAHTEAFF.

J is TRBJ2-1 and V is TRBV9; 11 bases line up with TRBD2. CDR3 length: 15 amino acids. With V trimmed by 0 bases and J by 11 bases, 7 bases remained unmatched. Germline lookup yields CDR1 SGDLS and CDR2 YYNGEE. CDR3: CASSVVGLAGGQQFF. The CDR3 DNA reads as TGTGCCAGCAGCGTAGTAGGGCTAGCGGGGGGCCAGCAGTTCTTC.

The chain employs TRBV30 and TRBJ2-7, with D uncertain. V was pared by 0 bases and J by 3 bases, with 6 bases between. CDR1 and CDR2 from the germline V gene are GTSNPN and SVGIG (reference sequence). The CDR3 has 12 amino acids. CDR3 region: CAWSVRSYEQYF. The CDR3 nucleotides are TGTGCCTGGAGTGTGAGAAGCTACGAGCAGTACTTC.

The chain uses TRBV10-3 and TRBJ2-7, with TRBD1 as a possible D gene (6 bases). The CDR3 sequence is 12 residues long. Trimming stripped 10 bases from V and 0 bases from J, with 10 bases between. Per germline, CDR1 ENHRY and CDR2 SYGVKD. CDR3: CATLDSSYEQYF. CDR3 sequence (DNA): TGTGCCACCTTGGACAGCTCCTACGAGCAGTACTTC.

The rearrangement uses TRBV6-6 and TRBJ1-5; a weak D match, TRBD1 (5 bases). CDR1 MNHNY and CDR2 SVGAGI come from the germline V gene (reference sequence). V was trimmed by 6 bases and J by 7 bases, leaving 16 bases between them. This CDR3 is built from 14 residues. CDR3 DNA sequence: TGTGCCAGCAGGGGTACCGCAGGGCCCCAGCCCCAGCATTTT. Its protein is CASRGTAGPQPQHF.